This TCR beta chain was identified during a study of shared clonotypes between healthy human individuals (dated by TCRdb to 2020 to 2022). For the wider study: A couple of women and three men aged 18 to 49 years were included in the cohort. For each donor, CD4 naive and CD4 memory were each given three plates, CD8 naive was given two plates, and CD8 memory was given one plate. To estimate repertoire size and how much clonotype sharing occurs between individuals, the study deeply sequenced the blood TCR repertoires of several healthy adults. To increase sequencing depth and limit assay-specific biases, different laboratories used diverse techniques to prepare libraries and sequence TCR repertoires. Each donor's leukapheresis produced roughly between roughly 0.85 and 10 billion PBMCs. The investigation overall reported the following: The genetic and exposure-history diversity represented was limited by the small number of donors. Sharing across a few donors was observed for about 5% of naive CD4, 3.5% of naive CD8, 2.3% of memory CD4, and approximately 0.41% of memory CD8 clonotypes. Sampling was limited to blood, and TCR repertoires in tissue likely differ from TCR repertoires in blood. Naive subsets generally had larger estimated clonotype richness than memory subsets. Compared with non-shared clonotypes, clonotypes shared by all four sorted-subset donors had higher generation probabilities. Incomplete sequencing was indicated by rarefaction of sorted-subset datasets, despite the large sequencing depth. Based on pairwise subsampling, the degree of clonotype sharing among donors was expected to be affected by sequencing depth.

This clone was observed a single time. Its specific antigen is unknown. Per-base qualities were not stored, and no clone one base away is much larger. Using the deep immunoSEQ assay, TCR CDR3 regions were amplified from genomic DNA by multiplex PCR. Extracted genomic DNA from each cell subset was distributed evenly across all wells of several immunoSEQ 96-well plates, and each plate was treated as a replicate. For sorted subsets, around 200 ng genomic DNA, equal to 30,000 to 35,000 T cell genomes, was loaded into each replicate PCR. Purified libraries were measured with a Qubit 3.0 fluorometer, size-checked on a Bioanalyzer 2100, and measured again with the KAPA Library Quantification kit. Every immunoSEQ 96-well plate was sequenced on a dedicated single-read 150-cycle Illumina NextSeq 550 flow cell. Per the source publication's procedure: Because the immunoSEQ output included only junctional sequences and no quality scores, the filtering could not be the same as the filtering used for full-length reads. Sequences were annotated with PyIR, a Python wrapper for IgBLAST v1.9, using IMGT germline references to assign V/J genes and CDR3. Reads with weak V/J assignments (E-value above 1e-6), missing CDR3, stop codons, out-of-frame junctions, or ambiguous translated residues were removed. A V3J clonotype was defined by an identical inferred V gene, J gene, and CDR3 amino acid sequence. To compute the percentage overlap between repertoires, the number of shared unique clonotypes was divided by the size of the smaller repertoire. Repertoire richness was assessed with RTK rarefaction, the Chao1 estimator, and Recon v2.1 estimates of unobserved clonotypes. Generation probabilities for all TCRbeta clonotypes obtained by the gDNA method from a few donors were computed using OLGA. Entries here come from immuneACCESS through TCRdb and include only in-frame sequences with V and J called. Some clones fail to appear in such tables; in the studies checked, an unresolved V gene covers under half of the shortfall, and the cause of the remainder is unknown. V and J calls and clone size are given by that table; D and trimming were obtained from the DNA. In this sample the table shows hundreds of thousands of clones, roughly 70% of which occur a single time. Of the sample, 1.5% to 2% is held by the ten largest clones.

The donors were healthy, HIV-negative adults with no recently reported acute infections or vaccinations. Every donor was a Caucasian adult living in Nashville, Tennessee, USA. Magnetic negative selection was used to enrich CD4+ T cells, after which naive cells were positively selected on CD45RA and the negative fraction became the memory subset. Blood was collected by leukapheresis, and PBMCs were isolated by Ficoll-Histopaque density gradient centrifugation and then cryopreserved in liquid nitrogen vapor phase. Analytical flow cytometry was used to check the purity and quantity of every magnetically sorted T cell population. From each sorted fraction, genomic DNA was isolated and quantified by UV absorbance on a Nanodrop 2000c. CDR1 and CDR2 were assigned from the germline V gene (reference sequence) as GTSNPN and SVGIG. V is pared back by 3 bases and J by 5 bases, with 11 bases lying between the germline termini. From the cysteine through the phenylalanine, the CDR3 covers 13 amino acids. Left in the record is the CDR3 DNA by itself, 39 bases read in frame from the first base.

The sequenced sample consisted of memory CD4+ T cells sorted from blood. What this sample's cell subset or site label stands for: CD45RA-negative fraction. The chain couples TRBV30 to TRBJ2-1; no D gene call is confident. The sequence was collected from a woman in her 30s in good health. The bases are TGTGCCTGGAGGTTGGGGTGGGACAATGAGCAGTTCTTC. The encoded protein is CAWRLGWDNEQFF.